This TCR beta chain comes out of a study of PD-1 blockade in classical Hodgkin lymphoma (dated by TCRdb to between 2020 and 2021). About the full investigation: Nivolumab dosing was 3 mg/kg intravenously every 2 weeks, continuing until either disease progression or unacceptable toxicity. The study used CyTOF and TCR beta sequencing to define a peripheral blood immune signature of response to PD-1 blockade in classical Hodgkin lymphoma.

Notes on this clone: It lacks a known antigen. The record has no base qualities; no much larger clone is one base away.

Genomic DNA was extracted with the Qiagen DNeasy kit from unsorted PBMCs and from negatively selected CD4+ and CD8+ fractions. Amplification of TCR beta CDR3 regions was done by immunoSEQ multiplex PCR with primers that anneal to V and J segments. A synthetic immune receptor repertoire was used to minimize amplification bias, and any residual bias was removed computationally once sequencing was done. The authors processed their data as follows. Custom Python scripts were used to quantify repertoire diversity as the Shannon entropy index. Unsorted, CD4+ and CD8+ repertoires were analyzed separately, except in combined analyses where CD4+ and CD8+ sequences were merged in silico. A clone was considered expanded if an increase in frequency of at least 2-fold after treatment relative to C1D1 was found, and a pseudocount of 0.5 was applied to clones undetected at baseline. Clones with 0 or 1 copy at C1D1 were classified as singleton clones, and clones with 2 or more copies were classified as non-singleton clones. Clones expanded in unsorted samples were assigned a CD4+, CD8+ or unknown annotation through matching of protein sequences in sorted samples from the same patient. Wilcoxon tests on paired samples were used to test changes in diversity from C1D1 to C4D1. TCRdb obtained this table from immuneACCESS and retained in-frame rearrangements with V and J assigned. These tables miss some clones; where compared with another copy, unresolved V genes account for less than half of the shortfall, and the remainder is unexplained. The V and J calls and the clone size are those of that table, but D and trimming were determined from the DNA. This sample is represented by about 76,000 clones; roughly 89% of them were singletons. Clones ranked in the top ten supply approximately 22% of the sample.

Findings and caveats that apply to the study as a whole: The study covered only a single clinical trial cohort, and the causes of the repertoire differences, possibly disease activity or prior therapy, were still not defined. Baseline TCR diversity was reported to be lower in newly diagnosed patients than in healthy donors and to be lower still in relapsed/refractory patients. Diversity was lower in patients who began nivolumab less than 1 year after ASCT, so these patients were left out of later analyses to avoid confounding by immune reconstitution. Among trial patients, those achieving complete response had baseline diversity similar to that of newly diagnosed patients, while diversity was significantly lower in partial responders and progressors. By C4D1, a significant rise was seen in CD4+ TCR diversity but not in CD8+ TCR diversity (p=0.0027 vs p=0.16), and the rise was most apparent among complete responders (p=0.02).

The meaning of the sample's time point label: cycle 1 day 1 (C1D1), immediately before nivolumab initiation. Every trial patient had relapsed following autologous stem cell transplantation, and prior brentuximab vedotin exposure was what differed among cohorts A, B and C. A total of around 59 patients with relapsed/refractory classical Hodgkin lymphoma made up the trial cohort, and each patient's best overall response was complete response, partial response or progressive disease. Single-agent nivolumab was administered to trial patients in the multi-cohort phase II CheckMate 205 trial. An independent review committee assessed best overall response using the 2007 International Working Group response criteria. Trial PBMCs were collected immediately before nivolumab initiation (C1D1) and during therapy at cycle 2 day 1 and cycle 4 day 1. Peripheral blood was collected in 8 mL Vacutainer Cell Preparation Tubes, from which PBMCs were isolated by centrifugation and then cryopreserved.

V drops 3 bases and J drops 4 bases, leaving 10 bases in between. The germline V gene (reference sequence) supplies CDR1 GTSNPN and CDR2 SVGIG. Including cysteine and phenylalanine, the CDR3 has 13 amino acids. Just CDR3 DNA is preserved here, 39 bases in frame from base 1. The rearranged chain carries TRBV30 and TRBJ1-3, with the D gene call left open. This specimen was peripheral blood mononuclear cells (PBMCs), taken at baseline. This TCR was recovered from a human donor with classical Hodgkin lymphoma. The DNA sequence reads TGTGCCTGGAGGAGCGGGCCGGGAAACACCATATATTTT. Translated, it reads CAWRSGPGNTIYF. The CDR3, completed at both ends by the reference TRBV30 and TRBJ1-3 genes, gives the full variable domain SQTIHQWPATLVQPVGSPLSLECTVEGTSNPNLYWYRQAAGRGLQLLFYSVGIGQISSEVPQNLSASRPQDRQFILSSKKLLLSDSGFYLCAWRSGPGNTIYFGEGSWLTVV.